This is a list of T cell receptor beta chains from one sample in a study of blood T cell repertoires in COVID-19. Clones were read by immunoSEQ multiplex PCR, and TCRdb kept only the in-frame ones, dropping some. This table holds about 290,000 clones, around 92% found once. What was sequenced was peripheral blood. The receptors here all came from a woman aged 25 to 39 with COVID-19, enrolled during active disease. CDR3s include the opening cysteine and the closing phenylalanine or tryptophan. D genes are given only for firm matches. Not every row has a clone size; where given, it reads once, few, many or a size class.

J gene: TRBJ2-1; D gene: -; CDR3 length: 14; V gene: TRBV19; clone size: -; CDR3 DNA: TGTGCCAGTAGTTCAGGTAATACCTACAATGAGCAGTTCTTC; CDR3 protein: CASSSGNTYNEQFF
J gene: TRBJ2-5; D gene: -; CDR3 length: 14; V gene: TRBV2; clone size: -; CDR3 DNA: TGTGCCAGCAGTCTAGGTACAGGCCCAGGGACCCAGTACTTC; CDR3 protein: CASSLGTGPGTQYF
J gene: TRBJ2-1; D gene: -; CDR3 length: 15; V gene: TRBV30; clone size: -; CDR3 DNA: TGTGCCTGGAGTGTACGGCTAGGGGCCTACAATGAGCAGTTCTTC; CDR3 protein: CAWSVRLGAYNEQFF
J gene: TRBJ1-1; D gene: -; CDR3 length: 14; V gene: TRBV6-5; clone size: -; CDR3 DNA: TGTGCCAGCAGCTCACATGTAATGAACACTGAAGCTTTCTTT; CDR3 protein: CASSSHVMNTEAFF
J gene: TRBJ2-5; D gene: TRBD2; CDR3 length: 18; V gene: TRBV6-2/TRBV6-3; clone size: -; CDR3 DNA: TGTGCCAGCAGTTACTCGGGGGGACTAGCGGGAACCCAGGAGACCCAGTACTTC; CDR3 protein: CASSYSGGLAGTQETQYF
J gene: TRBJ2-1; D gene: TRBD2; CDR3 length: 15; V gene: TRBV27; clone size: -; CDR3 DNA: TGTGCCAGCAGACTCAGCGGGGGGGCCTACAATGAGCAGTTCTTC; CDR3 protein: CASRLSGGAYNEQFF
J gene: TRBJ1-4; D gene: -; CDR3 length: 16; V gene: TRBV7-2; clone size: -; CDR3 DNA: TGTGCCAGCAGCTCACCACGGGCGGGGGCAGGGGAAAAACTGTTTTTT; CDR3 protein: CASSSPRAGAGEKLFF
J gene: TRBJ2-7; D gene: TRBD1; CDR3 length: 14; V gene: TRBV7-8; clone size: -; CDR3 DNA: TGTGCCAGCAGCCCGAGGACAGGGATCTACGAGCAGTACTTC; CDR3 protein: CASSPRTGIYEQYF
J gene: TRBJ2-2; D gene: TRBD1; CDR3 length: 15; V gene: TRBV6-5; clone size: -; CDR3 DNA: TGTGCCAGCACCTACGACAGGGGAGGAGCCGGGGAGCTGTTTTTT; CDR3 protein: CASTYDRGGAGELFF
J gene: TRBJ1-5; D gene: -; CDR3 length: 14; V gene: TRBV30; clone size: -; CDR3 DNA: TGTGCCTGGAGTGTAGGGGGTAGCAATCAGCCCCAGCATTTT; CDR3 protein: CAWSVGGSNQPQHF
J gene: TRBJ1-1; D gene: -; CDR3 length: 14; V gene: TRBV14; clone size: -; CDR3 DNA: TGTGCCAGCAGCCAAGACGGGAGGGGGACTGAAGCTTTCTTT; CDR3 protein: CASSQDGRGTEAFF
J gene: TRBJ2-7; D gene: TRBD2; CDR3 length: 15; V gene: TRBV5-6; clone size: -; CDR3 DNA: TGTGCCAGCAGCTTGGAAACGGGGGGTCCATACGAGCAGTACTTC; CDR3 protein: CASSLETGGPYEQYF
J gene: TRBJ2-3; D gene: -; CDR3 length: 14; V gene: TRBV6-5; clone size: -; CDR3 DNA: TGTGCCAGCAGTTACGGGACTCACACAGATACGCAGTATTTT; CDR3 protein: CASSYGTHTDTQYF
J gene: TRBJ2-1; D gene: -; CDR3 length: 15; V gene: TRBV15; clone size: -; CDR3 DNA: TGTGCCACCAGCGCCCGGACACAGGACCGCAATGAGCAGTTCTTC; CDR3 protein: CATSARTQDRNEQFF
J gene: TRBJ2-1; D gene: TRBD2; CDR3 length: 15; V gene: TRBV5-4; clone size: -; CDR3 DNA: TGTGCCAGCAGCCCCGCCAGCGGGGGGGCGAATGAGCAGTTCTTC; CDR3 protein: CASSPASGGANEQFF
J gene: TRBJ2-1; D gene: TRBD1; CDR3 length: 13; V gene: TRBV5-5; clone size: -; CDR3 DNA: TGTGCCAGCAGGGGACAGGGGAGGGCTGAGCAGTTCTTC; CDR3 protein: CASRGQGRAEQFF
J gene: TRBJ1-5; D gene: -; CDR3 length: 15; V gene: TRBV5-5; clone size: -; CDR3 DNA: TGTGCCAGCAGCTCTTTGGGGGGGGTGGCTCAGCCCCAGCATTTT; CDR3 protein: CASSSLGGVAQPQHF
J gene: TRBJ1-1; D gene: -; CDR3 length: 15; V gene: TRBV3-1/TRBV3-2; clone size: -; CDR3 DNA: TGTGCCAGCAGCCACCGGGACAACATGAACACTGAAGCTTTCTTT; CDR3 protein: CASSHRDNMNTEAFF
J gene: TRBJ2-1; D gene: TRBD2; CDR3 length: 15; V gene: TRBV7-9; clone size: -; CDR3 DNA: TGTGCCAGCAGCCCGACTAGCGGGGGGGCCCATGAGCAGTTCTTC; CDR3 protein: CASSPTSGGAHEQFF
J gene: TRBJ1-1; D gene: -; CDR3 length: 15; V gene: TRBV11-2; clone size: -; CDR3 DNA: TGTGCCAGCAGCTTAGGACCCGAACAGCGGGGCGGGGCTTTCTTT; CDR3 protein: CASSLGPEQRGGAFF
J gene: TRBJ1-1; D gene: -; CDR3 length: 15; V gene: TRBV27; clone size: once; CDR3 DNA: TGTGCCAGCAGTTCACACACAGGAATCAACACTGAAGCTTTCTTT; CDR3 protein: CASSSHTGINTEAFF
J gene: TRBJ2-1; D gene: TRBD2; CDR3 length: 17; V gene: TRBV14; clone size: once; CDR3 DNA: TGTGCCAGCAGCCAAGTCCTCGGGACTAGCGGGAACAATGAGCAGTTCTTC; CDR3 protein: CASSQVLGTSGNNEQFF
J gene: TRBJ1-5; D gene: -; CDR3 length: 13; V gene: TRBV12-3/TRBV12-4; clone size: -; CDR3 DNA: TGTGCCAGCAGTTTAACCCCCGGTCAGCCCCAGCATTTT; CDR3 protein: CASSLTPGQPQHF
J gene: TRBJ2-2; D gene: TRBD1; CDR3 length: 15; V gene: TRBV28; clone size: -; CDR3 DNA: TGTGCCAGCAGATATGACAGGGTGAGGACCGGGGAGCTGTTTTTT; CDR3 protein: CASRYDRVRTGELFF
J gene: TRBJ2-1; D gene: -; CDR3 length: 12; V gene: TRBV11-2; clone size: -; CDR3 DNA: TGTGCCAGCAGCTTAGTCAACACCGATGGGTTCTTC; CDR3 protein: CASSLVNTDGFF
J gene: TRBJ2-7; D gene: -; CDR3 length: 16; V gene: TRBV6-4; clone size: -; CDR3 DNA: TGTGCCAGCAGTGTCCCCTTCAGGGGTTCCTCCTACGAGCAGTACTTC; CDR3 protein: CASSVPFRGSSYEQYF
J gene: TRBJ2-7; D gene: TRBD2; CDR3 length: 17; V gene: TRBV3-1/TRBV3-2; clone size: -; CDR3 DNA: TGTGCCAGCAGCCAAGAGCTTGGACTAGCGGGGGGTGGCGAGCAGTACTTC; CDR3 protein: CASSQELGLAGGGEQYF
J gene: TRBJ1-4; D gene: -; CDR3 length: 16; V gene: TRBV7-9; clone size: -; CDR3 DNA: TGTGCCAGCAGCTCTAACTCAGGGCGAGCGGGGAAGGAACTGTTTTTT; CDR3 protein: CASSSNSGRAGKELFF
J gene: TRBJ1-1; D gene: -; CDR3 length: 13; V gene: TRBV11-2; clone size: -; CDR3 DNA: TGTGCCAGCAGCTTCGGGGGGCGCCCTGAAGCTTTCTTT; CDR3 protein: CASSFGGRPEAFF
J gene: TRBJ2-2; D gene: -; CDR3 length: 15; V gene: TRBV4-2; clone size: -; CDR3 DNA: TGTGCCAGCAGGAAGACAGCAGGGAACACCGGGGAGCTGTTTTTT; CDR3 protein: CASRKTAGNTGELFF
J gene: TRBJ2-1; D gene: TRBD2; CDR3 length: 16; V gene: TRBV27; clone size: -; CDR3 DNA: TGTGCCAGCACCCCGGGACTAGCGGGGGGTGGGGGTGAGCAGTTCTTC; CDR3 protein: CASTPGLAGGGGEQFF
J gene: TRBJ2-3; D gene: TRBD2; CDR3 length: 16; V gene: TRBV5-1; clone size: -; CDR3 DNA: TGCGCCAGCAGCTTAGGCGGGGGGGCCGGTAGGGATACGCAGTATTTT; CDR3 protein: CASSLGGGAGRDTQYF
J gene: TRBJ2-5; D gene: -; CDR3 length: 14; V gene: TRBV5-4; clone size: few; CDR3 DNA: TGTGCCAGCAGCGTCGGTGTTAGCTCGGAGACCCAGTACTTC; CDR3 protein: CASSVGVSSETQYF
J gene: TRBJ2-1; D gene: TRBD2; CDR3 length: 14; V gene: TRBV6-5; clone size: -; CDR3 DNA: TGTGCCAGCAGCGCTAGCGGGGAATCCCATGAGCAGTTCTTC; CDR3 protein: CASSASGESHEQFF
J gene: TRBJ2-1; D gene: -; CDR3 length: 14; V gene: TRBV6-5; clone size: few; CDR3 DNA: TGTGCCAGCAGTCACACCAGGGGGAGGAATGAGCAGTTCTTC; CDR3 protein: CASSHTRGRNEQFF
J gene: TRBJ2-5; D gene: TRBD2; CDR3 length: 16; V gene: TRBV27; clone size: -; CDR3 DNA: TGTGCCAGCAGTCAAATAGCGGGGGGCCATCAAGAGACCCAGTACTTC; CDR3 protein: CASSQIAGGHQETQYF
J gene: TRBJ2-1; D gene: -; CDR3 length: 15; V gene: TRBV19; clone size: once; CDR3 DNA: TGTGCCAGTAAACCTACAGGGGAGCGGGACAATGAGCAGTTCTTC; CDR3 protein: CASKPTGERDNEQFF
J gene: TRBJ1-5; D gene: TRBD1; CDR3 length: 14; V gene: TRBV28; clone size: -; CDR3 DNA: TGTGCCAGCACCTCCGGGACAGGCCTAAAACCCCAGCATTTT; CDR3 protein: CASTSGTGLKPQHF